Below, 3 T cell receptor beta chains from the same sample are listed, as sequenced in a study of shared clonotypes between healthy human individuals (dated by TCRdb to about 2020). Libraries were made using the immunoSEQ multiplex PCR assay. TCRdb re-hosts the immuneACCESS table, in-frame sequences only. Its copies lack some clones; in the studies checked, an unresolved V gene accounts for under half of them, and the cause for the rest is not known. The table for this sample lists roughly 500,000 clones; 65% to 85% of them were counted only once. Of the sample, roughly 13% falls within the top ten clones. The sample taken for sequencing was PBMCs. Every receptor here comes from a woman aged 40-49 years in good health. Some clones in this sample may be carry-over from other donors' samples.

The rearrangement links TRBV28 to TRBJ2-1, with TRBD2 matching over 14 bases. With 5 bases clipped from V and 10 bases from J, the junction kept 10 bases outside the gene matches. Looked up from germline, CDR1 is MDHEN and CDR2 is SYDVKM. This CDR3 spans 16 amino acids. This chain's CDR3 is CASSRLAGGPIREQFF. In DNA form, the CDR3 reads TGTGCCAGCAGTCGACTAGCGGGAGGGCCTATAAGAGAGCAGTTCTTC.

There are a few counts of this clone. This probably arose from a read error, given a far larger clone one base away. Other nucleotide sequences in the sample specify the same CDR3. The rearrangement uses TRBV6-6 and TRBJ2-2, with D possibly TRBD1 on 5 matching bases. The CDR3 totals 15 residues. Germline CDR1 MNHNY, CDR2 SVGAGI (reference sequence). V was cut by 6 bases and J by 5 bases, with 16 bases left in between. CDR3 nucleotide sequence: TGTGCCAGCAGGCCGCAGGGTTCGGGTACCGGGGAGCTGTTTTTT. It is translated as CASRPQGSGTGELFF.

In this sample, this clone turned up a few times. A much larger clone differs from this one at a single base, so this may be a read error. This chain uses TRBV5-1 with TRBJ2-7; D tentatively fits TRBD1 or TRBD2 (5 bases each). Germline CDR1 is SGHRS and CDR2 is YFSETQ. CDR3 length: 13 amino acids. Written as DNA, the CDR3 is TGCTCCAGCAGCGTGAGGGGTTCCTACGAGCAGTACTTC. This gives the protein CSSSVRGSYEQYF.